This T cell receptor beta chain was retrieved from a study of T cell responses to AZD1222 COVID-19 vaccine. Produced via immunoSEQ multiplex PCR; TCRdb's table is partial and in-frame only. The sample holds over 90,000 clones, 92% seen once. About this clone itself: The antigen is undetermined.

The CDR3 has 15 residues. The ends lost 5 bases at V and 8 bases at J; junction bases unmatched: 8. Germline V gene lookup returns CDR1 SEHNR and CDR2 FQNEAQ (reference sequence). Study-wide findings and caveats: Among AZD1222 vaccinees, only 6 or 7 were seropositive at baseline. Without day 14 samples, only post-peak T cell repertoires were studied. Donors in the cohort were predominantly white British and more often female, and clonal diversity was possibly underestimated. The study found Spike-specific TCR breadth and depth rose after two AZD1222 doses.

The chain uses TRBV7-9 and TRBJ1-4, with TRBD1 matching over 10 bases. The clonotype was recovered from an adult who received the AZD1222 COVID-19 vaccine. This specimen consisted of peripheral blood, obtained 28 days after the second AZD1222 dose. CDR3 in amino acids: CASSRKTGGGEKLFF. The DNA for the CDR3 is TGTGCCAGCAGCCGAAAGACAGGGGGCGGAGAAAAACTGTTTTTT.